This T cell receptor (beta chain) comes out of a study of blood T cell repertoires in COVID-19. Across the study: The United States, Italy and Spain provided the acute and convalescent COVID-19 samples. Nucleic acid was either cDNA or gDNA, and it came from T cells, B-cell-depleted T cells, or PBMCs.

Germline trimming cut 0 bases from V and 0 bases from J; bases unmatched to any gene: 3. The germline V gene has CDR1 SGHNT and CDR2 YYREEE (reference sequence). This CDR3 spans 17 amino acids. Generated by immunoSEQ multiplex PCR, the TCRdb table keeps only in-frame clones and is missing some. The sample includes around 300,000 clones, 89% seen only once; the top ten take 1.5% to 2%. What was sequenced was PBMCs or T cells enriched from blood (not recorded which). This chain joins TRBV5-4 and TRBJ1-4, with TRBD1 matching over 9 bases. The clonotype was recovered from a woman aged 60-75 years who had recovered from COVID-19. Here the CDR3 reads CASSLGGTGTTNEKLFF. In DNA form, the CDR3 reads TGTGCCAGCAGCTTGGGTGGGACAGGGACAACTAATGAAAAACTGTTTTTT.